This TCR beta chain is from a study of cytomegalovirus exposure and HLA in healthy donors. Findings and caveats of the study: TCR beta V segments were, for the most part, productive about 87% or about 30% of the time in an earlier analysis. The study flagged around 150 TCR beta chains as cytomegalovirus-associated. The classifier was said to identify cytomegalovirus status with high specificity and sensitivity. The authors excluded some V segments, including TRBV6-2 and TRBV6-3, as indistinguishable.

This PCR relied on a set of 60 Vbeta primers and 13 Jbeta primers. The table came from immunoSEQ multiplex PCR; TCRdb's copy has only in-frame clones and leaves some out. The sample shows around 180,000 clones, about 88% of them seen only once. This CDR3 spans 14 amino acids. The germline gives CDR1 SEHNR, CDR2 FQNEAQ (reference sequence). This clone turned up a few times. Its specificity is not known. An end of the junction differs from the germline gene, which may be a read error. This sequence was found in a girl in the first two years of life in good health and CMV-seronegative. This rearrangement joins TRBV7-9 to TRBJ1-2; 7 nucleotides align to TRBD1. The sample taken for sequencing was PBMCs. The CDR3 here is CSSSLAGTANGYTF. The CDR3 DNA sequence: TGTTCCAGCAGCTTAGCGGGGACAGCAAACGGCTACACCTTC.